Each of the 26 T cell receptor beta chains below was sequenced from the same sample in a study of cytomegalovirus exposure and HLA in healthy donors. PCR was performed using 60 Vbeta and 13 Jbeta primers. TCRdb's copy holds only in-frame clones and misses some; the assay was immunoSEQ multiplex PCR. This sample has 55,000 to 75,000 clones; 70% to 80% occur once, and the top ten carry about 2.9%. Sequencing input: PBMCs. The receptors stem from a girl aged 5-17 years in good health and CMV-seropositive.

The chain has TRBV6-1 and TRBJ1-5; D unclear. The germline V gene encodes CDR1 MNHNS and CDR2 SASEGT. The CDR3 loop spans 11 amino acids. V was shortened by 1 base and J by 7 bases, with 2 bases between the two germline ends. For the CDR3, the DNA is TGTGCCAGCAGTGAAGTACAGCCCCAGCATTTT. Amino acids: CASSEVQPQHF.

This chain links TRBV7-2 with TRBJ1-1, with TRBD1 matching over 8 bases. Germline-derived CDR1 and CDR2 are SGHTA and FQGNSA. V shed 3 bases, J shed 0 bases, and the junction held 6 bases outside the gene matches. This CDR3 has 16 amino acids. Here the CDR3 reads CASSFPHRGVNTEAFF. CDR3 bases: TGTGCCAGCAGCTTTCCCCACAGGGGGGTGAACACTGAAGCTTTCTTT.

The V gene is TRBV7-7, the J gene TRBJ2-5; TRBD2 aligns across 13 bases. Germline V gene data show CDR1 as SSHAT and CDR2 as FNYEAQ (reference sequence). Losses at the gene ends were 1 base for V and 4 bases for J; bases not matched to a gene: 6. This CDR3 has 17 amino acids. CDR3 loop: CASSLGGLAGVVETQYF. In DNA, the CDR3 is TGTGCCAGCAGCTTAGGTGGACTAGCGGGAGTGGTAGAGACCCAGTACTTC.

Written as DNA, the CDR3 is TGTGCGGGAGGGAATGGAAACACCATATATTTT. It specifies CAGGNGNTIYF. The rearrangement uses TRBV30 and TRBJ1-3; D not certain. The CDR3 contains 11 residues. The germline V gene has CDR1 GTSNPN and CDR2 SVGIG (reference sequence).

The CDR3 nucleotides read TGCGCCAGCAGCCAAATTGGCATTGGGGGCCCAGAGACCCAGTACTTC. It yields the protein CASSQIGIGGPETQYF. This chain connects TRBV4-1 to TRBJ2-5, with a weak D call TRBD1 (6 bases). The CDR3 is made up of 16 amino acids. Between the trimmed V and J ends, which lost 2 bases and 4 bases, there was a span of 17 bases. Germline lookup yields CDR1 MGHRA and CDR2 YSYEKL.

V is TRBV20-1 and J is TRBJ1-2; D not resolved. Germline assignment: CDR1 DFQATT and CDR2 SNEGSKA (reference sequence). CDR3 length: 11 residues. Deletions cut 5 bases from V and 5 bases from J, with 9 bases between. The CDR3, as DNA: TGCAGTGCTGCTAGAAGGTATGGCTACACCTTC. This sequence encodes CSAARRYGYTF.

This clone was recorded a few times. The chain links TRBV30 to TRBJ1-6; TRBD1 agrees at 7 bases. The CDR3 runs 17 residues. CDR1 is GTSNPN, CDR2 SVGIG, per germline (reference sequence). With V trimmed by 4 bases and J by 6 bases, 15 bases remained unmatched. The CDR3 sequence: CAWIPGGGQGGNSPLHF. DNA of the CDR3: TGTGCCTGGATCCCTGGAGGGGGGCAGGGGGGTAATTCACCCCTCCACTTT. The variable domain in full, completed from reference TRBV30 and TRBJ1-6, reads SQTIHQWPATLVQPVGSPLSLECTVEGTSNPNLYWYRQAAGRGLQLLFYSVGIGQISSEVPQNLSASRPQDRQFILSSKKLLLSDSGFYLCAWIPGGGQGGNSPLHFGNGTRLTVT.

The chain employs TRBV6-1 and TRBJ1-3; D is uncertain. V lost 7 bases, J lost 3 bases, and 4 bases lay in between. The CDR3 covers 11 residues. The germline gives CDR1 MNHNS, CDR2 SASEGT. This CDR3 is CASTYGNTIYF. The CDR3 DNA reads as TGTGCCAGCACGTATGGAAACACCATATATTTT.

The chain couples TRBV29-1 to TRBJ2-1, with D tentatively TRBD1 (6 bases). Germline CDR1 SQVTM, CDR2 ANQGSEA. CDR3 length: 17 amino acids. V was shortened by 0 bases and J by 3 bases, with 18 bases between the two germline ends. CDR3 in amino acids: CSVEDHGWQGSYNEQFF. The CDR3 region has the DNA TGCAGCGTTGAAGATCACGGGTGGCAGGGGAGCTACAATGAGCAGTTCTTC.

This clone was found a few times. The rearrangement links TRBV4-1 to TRBJ1-1; 8 bases match TRBD1. Germline V lookup: CDR1 MGHRA, CDR2 YSYEKL. After removal of 8 bases from V and 4 bases from J, the junction contained 6 bases not matched to a gene. The CDR3 runs 13 residues. The CDR3 here is CASQGAGFTEAFF. The CDR3 region has the DNA TGCGCCAGCCAGGGGGCTGGGTTCACTGAAGCTTTCTTT.

The CDR3 here is CASHPPGGRYEQYF. CDR3 DNA sequence: TGTGCAAGTCACCCGCCAGGCGGGAGGTACGAGCAGTACTTC. V usage is TRBV12-2 and J usage is TRBJ2-7; the table's D call of TRBD2 was not tested on the DNA. TRBV12-2 is classified as a pseudogene. The CDR3 spans 14 residues.

V is TRBV28 and J is TRBJ1-2; 10 nucleotides align to TRBD1. The CDR3 is made up of 16 amino acids. Germline trimming cut 5 bases from V and 6 bases from J; bases unmatched to any gene: 12. Germline loops: CDR1 MDHEN, CDR2 SYDVKM. The CDR3 sequence is CASSVVTGGGWHGYTF. In DNA, the CDR3 is TGTGCCAGCAGTGTGGTGACAGGGGGCGGCTGGCATGGCTACACCTTC.

The gene calls are TRBV7-2 and TRBJ1-4; no reliable D call. There are 15 residues in the CDR3. Looked up from germline, CDR1 is SGHTA and CDR2 is FQGNSA. The V gene lost 5 bases and the J gene lost 6 bases, with 16 bases spanning the gap. The CDR3 DNA is TGTGCCAGCAGCCGCTTCGGTCCTCAACATGAAAAACTGTTTTTT. Its translation: CASSRFGPQHEKLFF.

A few counts support this clone. This chain uses TRBV23-1 with TRBJ2-7; D unclear. TRBV23-1 carries the ORF label, with uncertain function. The CDR3 is made up of 13 amino acids. V gave up 6 bases and J gave up 1 base, with 10 bases separating them. The CDR3 region is CASRDIPSYEQYF. CDR3 in DNA: TGCGCCAGCAGAGACATTCCGTCCTACGAGCAGTACTTC.

V usage is TRBV4-1 and J usage is TRBJ1-4, with TRBD1 as a possible D gene (5 bases). Germline V CDR1 and CDR2: MGHRA, YSYEKL. V lost 2 bases, J lost 7 bases, and 17 bases lay in between. This CDR3 spans 16 amino acids. CDR3 region: CASSQSGPGLPEKLFF. The CDR3 DNA follows: TGCGCCAGCAGCCAATCGGGTCCAGGGCTTCCTGAAAAACTGTTTTTT.

The gene calls are TRBV28 and TRBJ1-2; unclear D gene. V lost 8 bases and J 4 bases, leaving 11 bases between the germline ends. The length of the CDR3 is 12 residues. From germline, CDR1 is MDHEN and CDR2 SYDVKM. The CDR3 sequence: CASDTGIYGYTF. The CDR3 bases are TGTGCCAGCGACACGGGAATCTATGGCTACACCTTC.

The J gene is TRBJ2-5, the V gene TRBV29-1; 8 nucleotides agree with TRBD2. V trimming: 2 bases; J trimming: 5 bases; junction bases outside the gene matches: 4. The CDR3 spans 13 residues. CDR1 is SQVTM and CDR2 is ANQGSEA in the germline V gene. CDR3 protein: CSVERGGLETQYF. CDR3 nucleotide sequence: TGCAGCGTTGAACGGGGGGGCTTGGAGACCCAGTACTTC.

The V call is TRBV5-1, the J call TRBJ1-6; maybe TRBD1 (6 bases). CDR3 length equals 17 residues. The germline gives CDR1 SGHRS, CDR2 YFSETQ. V was clipped by 1 base and J by 3 bases, with 14 bases between them. CDR3 amino acids: CASSLLPGADYNSPLHF. In DNA, the CDR3 is TGCGCCAGCAGCTTGCTTCCAGGGGCAGACTATAATTCACCCCTCCACTTT.

The CDR3 nucleotides read TGTGCCAGCAGCTTGAGCGGGGGAAATCAGCCCCAGCATTTT. This gives the protein CASSLSGGNQPQHF. The chain has TRBV7-9 and TRBJ1-5; a possible D gene is TRBD1 (5 bases). This CDR3 is built from 14 residues. Trimming removed 3 bases at V and 4 bases at J, with 10 bases between. Germline CDR1 is SEHNR and CDR2 is FQNEAQ (reference sequence).

This chain links TRBV5-4 with TRBJ1-2; 7 bases align to TRBD1. The germline CDR1 and CDR2 sequences are SGHNT and YYREEE (reference sequence). With 0 bases clipped from V and 6 bases from J, the junction kept 14 bases outside the gene matches. CDR3 length equals 17 residues. The CDR3 sequence is CASSLETLTGAGHGYTF. The CDR3 DNA sequence: TGTGCCAGCAGCTTGGAAACCCTTACAGGGGCAGGGCATGGCTACACCTTC.

The genes are TRBV6-5 and TRBJ1-2; possibly TRBD1 for D (5 bases). The germline CDR1 and CDR2 sequences are MNHEY and SVGAGI. The CDR3 spans 14 residues. Trimming removed 6 bases from V and 6 bases from J, with 17 bases in between. DNA for the CDR3: TGTGCCAGCAGAAAGATCCCTTGGGGCGATGGCTACACCTTC. Translating gives CASRKIPWGDGYTF.

V usage is TRBV4-1 and J usage is TRBJ2-5; possibly TRBD1 for D (5 bases). CDR1 MGHRA and CDR2 YSYEKL come from the germline V gene. The CDR3 is 17 residues long. Trimming cost V 1 base and J 7 bases, with 22 bases left between them. The CDR3 DNA follows: TGCGCCAGCAGCCAAGCTTTCGTTGCCTGGGGCTCAGGGACCCAGTACTTC. Encoded protein: CASSQAFVAWGSGTQYF.

The CDR3 bases are TGTGCCAGCAGTTTCATTGCGGGAGCCCCCGGGGAGCTGTTTTTT. Its translation: CASSFIAGAPGELFF. The rearrangement uses TRBV28 and TRBJ2-2, with 7 nucleotides matching TRBD2. CDR1 and CDR2 from the germline V gene are MDHEN and SYDVKM. V shed 3 bases and J 6 bases; nucleotides not matched to a gene: 7. The CDR3 extends over 15 amino acids.

Of note for this clone: A read error may account for a junction end that differs from germline. The rearrangement joins TRBV30 to TRBJ2-1; D may be TRBD2 (5 bases). The length of the CDR3 is 10 residues. Germline V lookup: CDR1 GTSNPN, CDR2 SVGIG (reference sequence). The CDR3 nucleotides read TGTGCCTGGATCACCGGGGTACCGCTCTTC. Its translation is CAWITGVPLF.

For this clone: A junction end diverges from the germline sequence, so it may reflect a read error. The chain recombines TRBV30 with TRBJ2-5, with 15 nucleotides matching TRBD2. The CDR3 spans 15 residues. Germline values: CDR1 GTSNPN, CDR2 SVGIG (reference sequence). The CDR3 protein is CAGRTSGRGQETQYF. The CDR3, as DNA: TGTGCCGGGAGGACTAGCGGGAGGGGACAAGAGACCCAGTACTTC.

The chain has TRBV7-9 and TRBJ2-3; tentative D call: TRBD2 (6 bases). Per the germline V gene, CDR1 is SEHNR and CDR2 is FQNEAQ (reference sequence). V dropped 6 bases and J dropped 2 bases, with 15 bases sitting between them. This CDR3 is 15 amino acids long. The CDR3 is CASSPLARVTDTQYF. CDR3 DNA: TGTGCCAGCAGTCCCCTAGCGCGGGTCACAGATACGCAGTATTTT.